One sample yielded the 8 T cell receptor beta chains listed below, sequenced in a study of T cells in Graves' hyperthyroidism and ophthalmopathy. RNA transcripts served as the template for amplifying TCR beta CDR3 regions. Initially, a first-round RT-PCR of the TCR CDR3 employed the HTBI primer set. MiXCR was run by TCRdb on the multiplex PCR reads, yielding one entry per CDR3 protein. This table has some 400,000 distinct CDR3 sequences, approximately 13% appearing once. The sample taken for sequencing was blood. Source of these receptors: a woman aged 55-70 years with Graves' hyperthyroidism.

This chain connects TRBV20-1 to TRBJ2-7; no definite D call. The CDR3 has 13 amino acids. CDR1 and CDR2 (germline): DFQATT, SNEGSKA (reference sequence). The V end was cut by 1 base, the J end by 2 bases, with 9 bases between. The CDR3 nucleotides read TGCAGTGCTAGAGGGGCCGCCACCTACGAGCAGTACTTC. Protein: CSARGAATYEQYF.

This clonotype showed up many times. The chain combines TRBV3-1 with TRBJ2-5; 14 bases match TRBD2. Looked up from germline, CDR1 is LGHDT and CDR2 is YNNKEL (reference sequence). The length of the CDR3 is 16 residues. Trimming at V came to 0 bases and at J to 7 bases, leaving 4 bases not matched to a gene. The chain's CDR3 is CASSQDKGLAGGTQYF. DNA for the CDR3: TGTGCCAGCAGCCAAGATAAAGGACTAGCGGGGGGGACCCAGTACTTC.

The table lists this clonotype with many counts. The J gene is TRBJ2-7, the V gene TRBV7-9, with 8 bases that match TRBD1. Germline CDR1 and CDR2: SEHNR and FQNEAQ (reference sequence). Trimming took 5 bases from V and 4 from J; bases not matched to a gene: 7. The CDR3 sequence is 14 residues long. The CDR3 DNA reads TGTGCCAGCAGCCCCCGGGACAGGATTTACGAGCAGTACTTC. Translation gives CASSPRDRIYEQYF.

The chain combines TRBV3-1 with TRBJ1-5, with a possible D match to TRBD1 (6 bases). Germline V gene data show CDR1 as LGHDT and CDR2 as YNNKEL (reference sequence). Trimming took off 4 bases at V and 5 bases at J, with 12 bases between the two ends. This CDR3 contains 14 residues. The CDR3 DNA reads as TGTGCCAGCAGCCCTTCGGGACATCATCAGCCCCAGCATTTT. It yields the protein CASSPSGHHQPQHF. The full variable domain, rest sourced from reference TRBV3-1 and TRBJ1-5, is DTAVSQTPKYLVTQMGNDKSIKCEQNLGHDTMYWYKQDSKKFLKIMFSYNNKELIINETVPNRFSPKSPDKAHLNLHINSLELGDSAVYFCASSPSGHHQPQHFGDGTRLSIL.

This clonotype occurred many times. The chain has TRBV11-3 and TRBJ2-3; D is perhaps TRBD1 or TRBD2 (5 bases each). The CDR3 is made up of 16 amino acids. Trimming left V 5 bases short and J 4 bases short, with 19 bases between. CDR1 is SGHNT, CDR2 YENEEA, per germline. Here the CDR3 reads CASSHQVGALSDTQYF. As DNA, the CDR3 is TGTGCCAGCAGCCACCAGGTCGGGGCCCTATCAGATACGCAGTATTTT.

The chain couples TRBV15 to TRBJ2-3, with D possibly matching TRBD2 (6 bases). The CDR3 sequence is 15 residues long. V was pared by 1 base and J by 4 bases, with 12 bases between. Germline CDR1 reads LNHNV; CDR2 reads YYDKDF (reference sequence). The DNA for the CDR3 is TGTGCCACCAGCAGAGTGGGGGGTTTCGCAGATACGCAGTATTTT. This translates into CATSRVGGFADTQYF. The whole variable domain, remainder taken from reference TRBV15 and TRBJ2-3, is DAMVIQNPRYQVTQFGKPVTLSCSQTLNHNVMYWYQQKSSQAPKLLFHYYDKDFNNEADTPDNFQSRRPNTSFCFLDIRSPGLGDTAMYLCATSRVGGFADTQYFGPGTRLTVL.

This clonotype occurred many times. The chain joins TRBV29-1 to TRBJ2-1; 12 positions agree with TRBD2. The trim removed 6 bases at V and 0 bases at J, leaving 15 bases unmatched. The germline gives CDR1 SQVTM, CDR2 ANQGSEA. This CDR3 is built from 19 residues. DNA of the CDR3: TGCAGCGTGGCGATACTCGGGACTAGCGGGCCTAGCTCCTACAATGAGCAGTTCTTC. This encodes CSVAILGTSGPSSYNEQFF.

The table lists this clonotype with many counts. The chain is built from TRBV11-2 and TRBJ2-1, with 12 bases identical to TRBD2. CDR3 size: 16 residues. The V and J ends lost 1 base and 8 bases, in that order; junction bases with no gene match: 6. Germline CDR1 SGHAT, CDR2 FQNNGV. CDR3: CASSLGASGRAYEQFF. As DNA, the CDR3 is TGTGCCAGCAGCTTAGGCGCTAGCGGGAGGGCCTATGAGCAGTTCTTC. Looking up the rest from reference TRBV11-2 and TRBJ2-1 gives the full variable domain: EAGVAQSPRYKIIEKRQSVAFWCNPISGHATLYWYQQILGQGPKLLIQFQNNGVVDDSQLPKDRFSAERLKGVDSTLKIQPAKLEDSAVYLCASSLGASGRAYEQFFGPGTRLTVL.